This T cell receptor beta chain stems from a study of early T cells in non-severe SARS-CoV-2 infection. In the study overall: Bulk RNA isolated from unsorted whole blood underwent sequencing; chains were not paired.

On this clonotype itself: Its antigen is unknown.

Germline assignment: CDR1 SSHAT and CDR2 FNYEAQ (reference sequence). This CDR3 comprises 14 residues. V dropped 5 bases and J dropped 2 bases, with 12 bases sitting between them. Whole-study results and caveats: Matching results from VDJdb favored anti-spike CD8 responses, leaving private and CD4 specificities undetected.

Individual cDNA molecules were tagged with unique molecular identifiers. MiXCR was run by TCRdb on the 5' RACE reads, yielding one entry per CDR3 protein. This table has over 100,000 distinct CDR3 sequences, around 13% appearing once. The sequencing sample was made of whole blood. The rearrangement joins TRBV7-7 to TRBJ2-5, with D tentatively TRBD2 (7 bases). This receptor was taken from an adult who was a healthcare worker with PCR-confirmed SARS-CoV-2 infection or an uninfected control (not recorded which). The CDR3 sequence: CASSRGAVQETQYF. The CDR3 nucleotides are TGTGCCAGCAGCCGGGGGGCAGTACAAGAGACCCAGTACTTC.